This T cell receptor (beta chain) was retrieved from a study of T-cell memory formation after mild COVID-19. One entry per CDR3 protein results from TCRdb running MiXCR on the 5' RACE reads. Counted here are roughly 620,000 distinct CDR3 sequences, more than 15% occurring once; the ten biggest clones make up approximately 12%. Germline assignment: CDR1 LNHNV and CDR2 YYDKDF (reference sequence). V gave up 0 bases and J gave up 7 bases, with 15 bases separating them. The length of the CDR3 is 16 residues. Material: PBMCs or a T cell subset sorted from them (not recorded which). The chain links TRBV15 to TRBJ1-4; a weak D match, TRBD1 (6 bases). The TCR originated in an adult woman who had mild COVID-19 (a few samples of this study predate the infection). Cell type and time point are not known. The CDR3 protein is CATSRDAGRGGEKLFF. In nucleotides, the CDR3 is TGTGCCACCAGCAGAGATGCAGGCAGGGGAGGTGAAAAACTGTTTTTT.